This T cell receptor beta chain emerged from a study of cytomegalovirus exposure and HLA in healthy donors. Germline loops: CDR1 MNHEY, CDR2 SVGAGI. There are 14 residues in the CDR3. V shed 6 bases, J shed 1 base, and the junction held 3 bases outside the gene matches. Vbeta (60) and Jbeta (13) primers were used in the PCR. Profiled with immunoSEQ multiplex PCR; TCRdb holds only in-frame clones, not every one. The sample gives roughly 110,000 clones, around 77% of which show up once; more than 4% is in the top ten. Comment on this clone: Its antigen is as yet unknown. This specimen includes other DNA sequences encoding the same CDR3.

General observations from the study: Later, TCR association rates were found to vary by HLA locus, highest for DRB1 and lowest for HLA-C. Indistinguishability led to the exclusion of some V segments, TRBV6-2 and TRBV6-3 included. Being productive about 90% or about 30% of the time was typical of most TCR beta V segments in an earlier analysis.

V and J are TRBV6-5 and TRBJ2-7, with 10 bases that match TRBD2. This clonotype was sampled from a male donor in good health and CMV-seronegative. The sample was PBMCs. The CDR3 sequence is CASSLTSGSYEQYF. Written as DNA, the CDR3 is TGTGCCAGCAGCTTGACTAGCGGGTCCTACGAGCAGTACTTC.